These T cell receptor beta chains were read from a single sample in a study of OX40 agonist ivuxolimab in advanced cancers. Generated by immunoSEQ multiplex PCR, the TCRdb table keeps only in-frame clones and is missing some. The data contain 65,000 to 95,000 clones, 84% of them seen just once; the ten biggest clones take up approximately 2%. The material sequenced was CD4+ or CD8+ T cells sorted from blood, taken in a trial of the OX40 agonist ivuxolimab. Receptor source: an adult with an advanced solid tumor such as melanoma, head and neck, liver or kidney cancer. Each CDR3 is given with its conserved first and last residue. The D gene is left open where the match is weak. Size tells how often a clone was seen (once, few, many) or the class of an expanded clone, and some rows leave it out.

clone_size: .
v_call: TRBV19
j_call: TRBJ2-3
d_call: TRBD2
cdr3_nt: TGTGCCAGCACTAGCGGGTTGAGCACAGATACGCAGTATTTT
cdr3_aa: CASTSGLSTDTQYF

clone_size: .
v_call: TRBV19
j_call: TRBJ2-7
d_call: .
cdr3_nt: TGTGCCAGTAGTTCAGCCTCCGGGACTCCCCTCCACGAGCAGTACTTC
cdr3_aa: CASSSASGTPLHEQYF

clone_size: few
v_call: TRBV6-6
j_call: TRBJ1-5
d_call: TRBD1
cdr3_nt: TGTGCCAGCAGGATCACCACAGGGGGCAGGGAGCCCCAGCATTTT
cdr3_aa: CASRITTGGREPQHF

clone_size: .
v_call: TRBV14
j_call: TRBJ2-2
d_call: .
cdr3_nt: TGTGCCAGCAGCCCCTCGAGAACCGGGGAGCTGTTTTTT
cdr3_aa: CASSPSRTGELFF

clone_size: .
v_call: TRBV19
j_call: TRBJ2-1
d_call: .
cdr3_nt: TGTGCCAGTAGTACACCGATACAGGGTTCCCCCTTCAATGAGCAGTTCTTC
cdr3_aa: CASSTPIQGSPFNEQFF

clone_size: .
v_call: TRBV25-1
j_call: TRBJ2-1
d_call: TRBD2
cdr3_nt: TGTGCCAGCAGTGAATATAAAGGGCTAGCGGGAGGGAGTCGTGAGCAGTTCTTC
cdr3_aa: CASSEYKGLAGGSREQFF

clone_size: once
v_call: TRBV25-1
j_call: TRBJ1-2
d_call: TRBD1
cdr3_nt: TGTGCCAGCAGGGCAGGGGGCGGGTGGGGCTACACCTTC
cdr3_aa: CASRAGGGWGYTF

clone_size: .
v_call: TRBV2
j_call: TRBJ2-7
d_call: .
cdr3_nt: TGTGCCAGGGGTAGGGGGGGCTCCTACGAGCAGTACTTC
cdr3_aa: CARGRGGSYEQYF

clone_size: .
v_call: TRBV7-9
j_call: TRBJ1-1
d_call: .
cdr3_nt: TGTGCCAGCAGCTTATGGACGTCAGAGGGAACTGAAGCTTTCTTT
cdr3_aa: CASSLWTSEGTEAFF

clone_size: .
v_call: TRBV7-3
j_call: TRBJ2-5
d_call: TRBD2
cdr3_nt: TGTGCCAGCAGCTTAGGTAGCGGGGTGGGAGAGACCCAGTACTTC
cdr3_aa: CASSLGSGVGETQYF

clone_size: few
v_call: TRBV5-8
j_call: TRBJ2-7
d_call: .
cdr3_nt: TGTGCCAGCAGCTTCGGTAGATTAATCTCCTACGAGCAGTACTTC
cdr3_aa: CASSFGRLISYEQYF

clone_size: few
v_call: TRBV10-3
j_call: TRBJ2-5
d_call: .
cdr3_nt: TGTGCCATCAGTGAAATGGCGGCTCAGGCTCAAGAGACCCAGTACTTC
cdr3_aa: CAISEMAAQAQETQYF

clone_size: few
v_call: TRBV28
j_call: TRBJ1-4
d_call: .
cdr3_nt: TGTGCCAGCAGTTTAGTAAGGGGGAATGAAAAACTGTTTTTT
cdr3_aa: CASSLVRGNEKLFF

clone_size: .
v_call: TRBV6-1
j_call: TRBJ2-3
d_call: .
cdr3_nt: TGTGCCAGCGGAGCCTTATCCACAGATACGCAGTATTTT
cdr3_aa: CASGALSTDTQYF

clone_size: .
v_call: TRBV4-3
j_call: TRBJ1-1
d_call: .
cdr3_nt: TGCGCCAGCAGCCAGGTCGGGCAGCAGAACACTGAAGCTTTCTTT
cdr3_aa: CASSQVGQQNTEAFF

clone_size: .
v_call: TRBV11-1
j_call: TRBJ2-3
d_call: .
cdr3_nt: TGTGCCGGCAGCCTTCTAAGTTCCAGCGGCAGCACAGATACGCAGTATTTT
cdr3_aa: CAGSLLSSSGSTDTQYF

clone_size: .
v_call: TRBV7-3
j_call: TRBJ1-2
d_call: .
cdr3_nt: TGTGCCAGCAGTCAAAATCCGGGGAGGAGCTATGGCTACACCTTC
cdr3_aa: CASSQNPGRSYGYTF

clone_size: .
v_call: TRBV5-4
j_call: TRBJ1-2
d_call: TRBD1
cdr3_nt: TGTGCCAGCAGCTCGGGACAACGAATGACAGGGGACTATGGCTACACCTTC
cdr3_aa: CASSSGQRMTGDYGYTF

clone_size: .
v_call: TRBV7-9
j_call: TRBJ1-1
d_call: .
cdr3_nt: TGTGCCAGCAGCCTTTCGAACACTGAAGCTTTCTTT
cdr3_aa: CASSLSNTEAFF

clone_size: .
v_call: TRBV5-5
j_call: TRBJ2-7
d_call: .
cdr3_nt: TGTGCCAGCAGCTTGGTCGCGGGGTACGAGCAGTACTTC
cdr3_aa: CASSLVAGYEQYF

clone_size: few
v_call: TRBV18
j_call: TRBJ2-5
d_call: .
cdr3_nt: TGTGCCAGCTCACCACGAGAGACCCAGTACTTC
cdr3_aa: CASSPRETQYF

clone_size: .
v_call: TRBV30
j_call: TRBJ1-4
d_call: .
cdr3_nt: TGTGCCTTATCTGGGGGGGGAAAACTGTTTTTT
cdr3_aa: CALSGGGKLFF

clone_size: .
v_call: TRBV12-5
j_call: TRBJ2-3
d_call: .
cdr3_nt: TGTGCTAGTGGTTTGGACTGGCGCACAGATACGCAGTATTTT
cdr3_aa: CASGLDWRTDTQYF

clone_size: few
v_call: TRBV7-2
j_call: TRBJ2-5
d_call: TRBD2
cdr3_nt: TGTGCCAGCAGCAGAGATAGCGGGAGTGGTGAGACCCAGTACTTC
cdr3_aa: CASSRDSGSGETQYF

clone_size: .
v_call: TRBV28
j_call: TRBJ2-5
d_call: TRBD1
cdr3_nt: TGTGCCAGCAGTTTCAAGGGGGCCTTCCAAGAGACCCAGTACTTC
cdr3_aa: CASSFKGAFQETQYF

clone_size: .
v_call: TRBV19
j_call: TRBJ1-5
d_call: .
cdr3_nt: TGTGCCAGTACCGCACTAGGGAATAGCAATCAGCCCCAGCATTTT
cdr3_aa: CASTALGNSNQPQHF

clone_size: .
v_call: TRBV18
j_call: TRBJ2-1
d_call: TRBD1
cdr3_nt: TGTGCCAGCTCACTGACGGGGACAGGGAATCTCGTAAAGGTCTTC
cdr3_aa: CASSLTGTGNLVKVF

clone_size: once
v_call: TRBV4-3
j_call: TRBJ2-6
d_call: .
cdr3_nt: TGCGCCAGCAGCCAAGTGGGAGGTGGAGGGCTAACTTCTGGGGCCAACGTCCTGACTTTC
cdr3_aa: CASSQVGGGGLTSGANVLTF

clone_size: .
v_call: TRBV4-3
j_call: TRBJ2-5
d_call: .
cdr3_nt: TGCGCCAGCAGCCAAGATCGCCTCCCAGGGGAGACCCAGTACTTC
cdr3_aa: CASSQDRLPGETQYF

clone_size: .
v_call: TRBV4-3
j_call: TRBJ1-1
d_call: .
cdr3_nt: TGCGCCAGCAGCCGATCTTTAGGGGGGAACACTGAAGCTTTCTTT
cdr3_aa: CASSRSLGGNTEAFF

clone_size: once
v_call: TRBV11-3
j_call: TRBJ2-7
d_call: TRBD2
cdr3_nt: TGTGCCATATGGGAGCGGGGCACCTACGAGCAGTACTTC
cdr3_aa: CAIWERGTYEQYF

clone_size: .
v_call: TRBV5-1
j_call: TRBJ1-4
d_call: TRBD1
cdr3_nt: TGCGCCAGCAGCTTGGTAACGGTGGCGAGGGGGCGGGAAAAACTGTTTTTT
cdr3_aa: CASSLVTVARGREKLFF

clone_size: .
v_call: TRBV4-1
j_call: TRBJ2-1
d_call: TRBD2
cdr3_nt: TGCGCCAGCAGCCAAGATTCCAGCGGGAGGGTATACAATGAGCAGTTCTTC
cdr3_aa: CASSQDSSGRVYNEQFF

clone_size: .
v_call: TRBV4-2
j_call: TRBJ2-1
d_call: TRBD2
cdr3_nt: TGTGCCAGCAGCCAAGCTTATCGGGGACTAGTAAATGAGCAGTTCTTC
cdr3_aa: CASSQAYRGLVNEQFF

clone_size: .
v_call: TRBV5-1
j_call: TRBJ1-5
d_call: .
cdr3_nt: TGCGCCAGCAGGGAGAATAGCAATCAGCCCCAGCATTTT
cdr3_aa: CASRENSNQPQHF

clone_size: once
v_call: TRBV7-9
j_call: TRBJ1-1
d_call: .
cdr3_nt: TGTGCCAGCAGCCCCCCGGGGGGGCAATGGACTGAAGCTTTCTTT
cdr3_aa: CASSPPGGQWTEAFF

clone_size: .
v_call: TRBV7-6
j_call: TRBJ2-3
d_call: .
cdr3_nt: TGTGCCAGCAGGGCCCTAGGCCAGGGCCGGGGAGATACGCAGTATTTT
cdr3_aa: CASRALGQGRGDTQYF

clone_size: .
v_call: TRBV6-5
j_call: TRBJ2-4
d_call: TRBD2
cdr3_nt: TGTGCCACTAGACTAGCGGGAGCCAAAAACATTCAGTACTTC
cdr3_aa: CATRLAGAKNIQYF

clone_size: .
v_call: TRBV7-2
j_call: TRBJ2-1
d_call: .
cdr3_nt: TGTGCCAGCAGCTTTTCCGGCTCCTACAATGAGCAGTTCTTC
cdr3_aa: CASSFSGSYNEQFF

clone_size: .
v_call: TRBV5-6
j_call: TRBJ1-1
d_call: TRBD1
cdr3_nt: TGTGCCAGCAGCTATGGACAGGGCCAGTATAGAGCTTTCTTT
cdr3_aa: CASSYGQGQYRAFF

clone_size: .
v_call: TRBV19
j_call: TRBJ1-6
d_call: TRBD1
cdr3_nt: TGTGCCAGTAGTACCCTCGGGACAGGGAATTCACCCCTCCACTTT
cdr3_aa: CASSTLGTGNSPLHF

clone_size: medium-sized
v_call: TRBV7-6
j_call: TRBJ1-1
d_call: .
cdr3_nt: TGTGCCAGCAGCTTAGCAGAGAACACTGAAGCTTTCTTT
cdr3_aa: CASSLAENTEAFF

clone_size: .
v_call: TRBV27
j_call: TRBJ1-6
d_call: TRBD1
cdr3_nt: TGTGCCAGCAGACTATCCGGGACAGGGGGCCTTGGGTCACCCCTCCACTTT
cdr3_aa: CASRLSGTGGLGSPLHF

clone_size: .
v_call: TRBV11-1
j_call: TRBJ2-7
d_call: .
cdr3_nt: TGTGCCAGCGCCTTCGGCCGGGGCTACGAGCAGTACTTC
cdr3_aa: CASAFGRGYEQYF

clone_size: .
v_call: TRBV19
j_call: TRBJ1-5
d_call: TRBD1
cdr3_nt: TGTGCCAGTAGTATTCAGGGGGCTGGCAATCAGCCCCAGCATTTT
cdr3_aa: CASSIQGAGNQPQHF

clone_size: .
v_call: TRBV19
j_call: TRBJ1-5
d_call: .
cdr3_nt: TGTGCCAGTAAGTGGGGCAACGCGCCCCAGCATTTT
cdr3_aa: CASKWGNAPQHF

clone_size: .
v_call: TRBV19
j_call: TRBJ1-1
d_call: .
cdr3_nt: TGTGCCAGTACTCAGCGGACAGCCGACACTGAAGCTTTCTTT
cdr3_aa: CASTQRTADTEAFF

clone_size: .
v_call: TRBV2
j_call: TRBJ2-1
d_call: TRBD2
cdr3_nt: TGTGCCAGCAGTGATCCTAGCGGTTATGAGCAGTTCTTC
cdr3_aa: CASSDPSGYEQFF

clone_size: few
v_call: TRBV7-6
j_call: TRBJ2-3
d_call: TRBD2
cdr3_nt: TGTGCCAGCAGAGGGACTAGGACAGATACGCAGTATTTT
cdr3_aa: CASRGTRTDTQYF

clone_size: few
v_call: TRBV7-2
j_call: TRBJ1-6
d_call: TRBD1
cdr3_nt: TGTGCCAGCAGCTTTCTCCCGGACAGGGCGAGGAAGGCCCTCCACTTT
cdr3_aa: CASSFLPDRARKALHF

clone_size: .
v_call: TRBV30
j_call: TRBJ2-1
d_call: TRBD2
cdr3_nt: TGTGCCTGGAGTGTAGGGCTAGCGGGCTTCAATGAGCAGTTCTTC
cdr3_aa: CAWSVGLAGFNEQFF